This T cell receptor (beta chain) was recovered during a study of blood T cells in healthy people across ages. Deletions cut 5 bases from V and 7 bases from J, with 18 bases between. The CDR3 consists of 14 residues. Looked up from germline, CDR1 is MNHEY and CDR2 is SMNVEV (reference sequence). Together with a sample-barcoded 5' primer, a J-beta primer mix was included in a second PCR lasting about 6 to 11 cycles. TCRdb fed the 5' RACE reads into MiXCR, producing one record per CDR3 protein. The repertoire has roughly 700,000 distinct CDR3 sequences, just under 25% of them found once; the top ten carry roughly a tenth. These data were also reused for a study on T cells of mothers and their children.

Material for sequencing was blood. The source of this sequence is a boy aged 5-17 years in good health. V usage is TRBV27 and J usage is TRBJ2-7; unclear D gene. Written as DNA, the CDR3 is TGTGCCAGCAGTACCTCTCTGGGGTACGGGGAGCAGTACTTC. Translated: CASSTSLGYGEQYF.